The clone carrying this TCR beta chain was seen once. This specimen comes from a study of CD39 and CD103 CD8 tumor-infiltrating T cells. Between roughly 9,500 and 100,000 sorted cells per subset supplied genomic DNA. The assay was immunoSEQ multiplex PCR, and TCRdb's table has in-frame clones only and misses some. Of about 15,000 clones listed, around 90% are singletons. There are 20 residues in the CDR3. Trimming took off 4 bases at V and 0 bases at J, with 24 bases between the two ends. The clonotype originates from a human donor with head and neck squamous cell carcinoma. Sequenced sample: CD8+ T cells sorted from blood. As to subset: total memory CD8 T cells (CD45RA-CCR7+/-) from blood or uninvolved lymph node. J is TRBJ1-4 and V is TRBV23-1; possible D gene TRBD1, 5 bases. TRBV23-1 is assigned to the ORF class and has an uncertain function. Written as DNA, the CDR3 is TGCGCCAGCAGTCGCAACCTCACGGTCCAGACAGACGCAACTAATGAAAAACTGTTTTTT. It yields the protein CASSRNLTVQTDATNEKLFF.